These 23 T cell receptor beta chains were sequenced from one sample in a study of T-cell reconstitution after alpha-beta-depleted transplantation in children. Construction of the TCRbeta library involved unique molecular identifiers. TCRdb independently ran MiXCR on the PCR reads; one entry per CDR3 protein. The sample contains approximately 520,000 distinct CDR3 sequences, over 9.5% of which appear only once. The sample in question was PBMCs, mostly from graft donor cells, obtained 180 days after TCRalphabeta/CD19-depleted stem cell transplant. All receptors come from a female patient aged 2-9 years who had a stem cell transplant for aplastic anemia, so the T cells may come from the graft donor.

V and J are TRBV7-2 and TRBJ2-6, with no clear D. This CDR3 comprises 15 residues. Germline lookup yields CDR1 SGHTA and CDR2 FQGNSA. V dropped 7 bases and J dropped 0 bases, with 10 bases sitting between them. Here the CDR3 reads CASNLRASGANVLTF. DNA for the CDR3: TGTGCCAGCAACCTCCGGGCCTCTGGGGCCAACGTCCTGACTTTC.

This clonotype was seen at least ten times. This chain uses TRBV12-3 or TRBV12-4 with TRBJ1-5, with D perhaps matching TRBD1 (5 bases). The CDR3 extends over 13 amino acids. V was clipped by 6 bases and J by 5 bases, with 11 bases between them. CDR3 protein: CASRTGRDQPQHF. CDR3 coding DNA: TGTGCCAGCAGGACGGGACGGGATCAGCCCCAGCATTTT.

The sample holds a few counts of this clonotype. J is TRBJ2-2 and V is TRBV9, with TRBD2 identical over 11 bases. The CDR3 has 20 amino acids. Losses at the gene ends were 1 base for V and 7 bases for J; bases not matched to a gene: 18. CDR1 is SGDLS and CDR2 is YYNGEE in the germline V gene. The CDR3 loop reads CASSVRGGIAGGPVSGELFF. In DNA, the CDR3 is TGTGCCAGCAGCGTACGGGGGGGCATAGCGGGAGGGCCGGTGAGCGGGGAGCTGTTTTTT.

This clonotype showed up just a few times. The CDR3: CASSWTSGSSTDTQYF. The CDR3 bases are TGTGCCAGCAGCTGGACTAGCGGGAGCAGCACAGATACGCAGTATTTT. V and J are TRBV7-8 and TRBJ2-3; 13 nucleotides agree with TRBD2. V lost 4 bases, J lost 0 bases, and 1 base stayed unmatched. The CDR3 runs to 16 residues. From germline, CDR1 is SGHVS and CDR2 FQNEAQ.

This clonotype was seen many times. The chain uses TRBV12-5 and TRBJ2-1; 10 nucleotides match TRBD2. This CDR3 region has 15 residues. The germline gives CDR1 LGHNT, CDR2 FRNRAP. V lost 2 bases, J lost 10 bases, and 8 bases stayed unmatched. The CDR3 nucleotides are TGTGCTAGTGGTTTGACTAGCGGGATTAGTCGGGAGCAGTTCTTC. This translates into CASGLTSGISREQFF.

In this sample, this clonotype turned up a few times. The chain joins TRBV20-1 to TRBJ1-5, with D unresolved. Trimming removed 3 bases at V and 9 bases at J, with 18 bases between. The CDR3 spans 14 residues. Germline V gene data show CDR1 as DFQATT and CDR2 as SNEGSKA (reference sequence). The CDR3 loop reads CSASGPERGWPQHF. In nucleotides, the CDR3 is TGCAGTGCTAGTGGCCCTGAGCGCGGGTGGCCCCAGCATTTT.

This clonotype has just a few counts. This chain uses TRBV7-9 with TRBJ2-1; 10 nucleotides match TRBD1. CDR1 and CDR2 (germline): SEHNR, FQNEAQ (reference sequence). The CDR3 consists of 15 residues. The ends lost 4 bases at V and 8 bases at J; junction bases unmatched: 8. The CDR3 bases are TGTGCCAGCAGCTCCGACAGGGGGCGTGGGGATGAGCAGTTCTTC. This codes for CASSSDRGRGDEQFF. Supplemented by reference TRBV7-9 and TRBJ2-1, the full variable domain reads DTGVSQNPRHKITKRGQNVTFRCDPISEHNRLYWYRQTLGQGPEFLTYFQNEAQLEKSRLLSDRFSAERPKGSFSTLEIQRTEQGDSAMYLCASSSDRGRGDEQFFGPGTRLTVL.

This clonotype was detected only a few times. The J gene is TRBJ1-4, the V gene TRBV18, with TRBD1 as a possible D gene (6 bases). V was pared by 3 bases and J by 0 bases, with 11 bases between. In germline, CDR1 is KGHSH, CDR2 LQKENI. The CDR3 length is 16 residues. In DNA, the CDR3 is TGTGCCAGCTCACCCCTCGGACAGACAACTAATGAAAAACTGTTTTTT. Translating it yields CASSPLGQTTNEKLFF.

This clonotype has only a few counts. This chain links TRBV12-5 with TRBJ2-7, with unresolved D. Germline V gene lookup returns CDR1 LGHNT and CDR2 FRNRAP. This CDR3 has 11 residues. V lost 5 bases and J lost 9, with 11 bases in between. CDR3 bases: TGTGCTAGTGGTCCAAAACCCCGGCAGTACGTC. This codes for CASGPKPRQYV.

This clonotype showed up just once. A read error may produce the germline difference seen at one junction end. The chain couples TRBV27 to TRBJ1-2, with D possibly TRBD1 on 6 matching bases. The CDR3 runs 15 residues. From germline, CDR1 is MNHEY and CDR2 SMNVEV (reference sequence). In nucleotides, the CDR3 is TGTGCCAGCAGCCCTGTAGGACAGCAGTTCGGGGGCTACAGCTTC. It codes for CASSPVGQQFGGYSF.

The rearrangement uses TRBV20-1 and TRBJ2-7; 8 bases fit TRBD1. The CDR3 runs 14 residues. Losses at the gene ends were 3 bases for V and 4 bases for J; bases not matched to a gene: 8. Per germline, CDR1 DFQATT and CDR2 SNEGSKA (reference sequence). The chain's CDR3 is CSASIAQGAYEQYF. For the CDR3, the DNA is TGCAGTGCTAGTATCGCTCAGGGGGCTTACGAGCAGTACTTC.

This clonotype appeared a few times. The J gene is TRBJ2-2, the V gene TRBV6-2 or TRBV6-3, with D hard to call. CDR1 and CDR2 from the germline V gene are MNHEY and SVGEGT. V lost 7 bases and J 0 bases, leaving 12 bases between the germline ends. The CDR3 sequence is 15 residues long. The CDR3: CASIHGKPNTGELFF. CDR3 DNA sequence: TGTGCCAGCATCCACGGAAAGCCGAACACCGGGGAGCTGTTTTTT.

This clonotype was seen many times. The rearrangement uses TRBV12-3 or TRBV12-4 and TRBJ2-7, with a weak D call TRBD2 (6 bases). V was clipped by 5 bases and J by 5 bases, with 16 bases between them. The CDR3 spans 14 residues. The CDR3 loop is CASSPSRAGNEQYV. CDR3 nucleotides: TGTGCCAGCAGTCCCAGTAGGGCGGGAAACGAGCAGTACGTC.

This clonotype was counted between two and nine times. V gene TRBV29-1 combines with J gene TRBJ2-7, with a tentative D call TRBD1 (6 bases). The CDR3 is 16 amino acids. Germline V gene data show CDR1 as SQVTM and CDR2 as ANQGSEA. Trimming took 1 base from V and 2 from J, leaving 18 bases between them. CDR3 amino acids: CSVEAVQGGRAYEQYF. The CDR3 DNA sequence: TGCAGCGTTGAAGCGGTACAGGGCGGTCGTGCCTACGAGCAGTACTTC.

This sequence joins TRBV29-1 and TRBJ2-7, with D perhaps matching TRBD1 or TRBD2 (5 bases each). Germline V CDR1 and CDR2: SQVTM, ANQGSEA. CDR3 length equals 13 residues. Trimming stripped 3 bases from V and 6 bases from J, with 15 bases between. CDR3: CSVESGGLGEQYF. The CDR3 bases are TGCAGCGTTGAGAGTGGGGGATTGGGCGAGCAGTACTTC.

V usage is TRBV19 and J usage is TRBJ2-1; tentatively, D is TRBD2 (6 bases). This CDR3 is built from 13 residues. Per germline, CDR1 LNHDA and CDR2 SQIVND (reference sequence). Between the trimmed V and J ends, which lost 6 bases and 3 bases, there was a span of 9 bases. The CDR3, as DNA: TGTGCCAGTAGGGGGGGACTCTACAATGAGCAGTTCTTC. Translating it yields CASRGGLYNEQFF.

This clonotype came up a few times. The chain is built from TRBV7-8 and TRBJ1-5; 7 bases align to TRBD1. J was trimmed by 1 base and V by 4 bases; bases with no gene match: 13. CDR3 length: 18 residues. CDR1 SGHVS and CDR2 FQNEAQ come from the germline V gene. CDR3: CASSSRQGSVPSNQPQHF. The CDR3 coding sequence is TGTGCCAGCAGCTCCAGACAGGGTTCGGTTCCAAGCAATCAGCCCCAGCATTTT. Based on the CDR3 plus reference TRBV7-8 and TRBJ1-5, the full variable domain is GAGVSQSPRYKVAKRGQDVALRCDPISGHVSLFWYQQALGQGPEFLTYFQNEAQLDKSGLPSDRFFAERPEGSVSTLKIQRTQQEDSAVYLCASSSRQGSVPSNQPQHFGDGTRLSIL.

This clonotype has only a few counts. The chain carries TRBV9 and TRBJ2-2, with unresolved D. The germline CDR1 and CDR2 sequences are SGDLS and YYNGEE. With 0 bases removed from V and 6 bases from J, the gap between germline ends came to 3 bases. There are 12 residues in the CDR3. The CDR3 coding sequence is TGTGCCAGCAGCGTAGCTTCCGGGGAGCTGTTTTTT. It encodes CASSVASGELFF.

This clonotype was detected only a few times. This sequence joins TRBV18 and TRBJ1-2, with 7 bases aligning to TRBD1. This CDR3 region has 14 residues. The trim removed 5 bases at V and 8 bases at J, leaving 11 bases unmatched. Germline-derived CDR1 and CDR2 are KGHSH and LQKENI. CDR3 coding DNA: TGTGCCAGCTCAACCCGGGACAGCGGTTTAGGCTACACCTTC. This gives the protein CASSTRDSGLGYTF.

The sample holds many counts of this clonotype. This chain links TRBV6-5 with TRBJ1-1; D remains unclear. The V gene's germline CDR1 is MNHEY and CDR2 SVGAGI. With 2 bases removed from V and 2 bases from J, the gap between germline ends came to 12 bases. CDR3 length: 15 residues. CDR3: CASSYTGAENTEAFF. The CDR3 bases are TGTGCCAGCAGTTACACCGGTGCAGAAAACACTGAAGCTTTCTTT.

This clonotype was found a few times. V usage is TRBV29-1 and J usage is TRBJ2-1; 9 nucleotides line up with TRBD1. Per the germline V gene, CDR1 is SQVTM and CDR2 is ANQGSEA. CDR3 length: 12 residues. J gave up 10 bases and V 7 bases, and 8 bases lay outside the gene matches. CDR3 nucleotide sequence: TGCAGCGGCCGGGACAGGGCATACGAGCAGTTCTTC. This gives the protein CSGRDRAYEQFF.

This rearrangement joins TRBV10-3 to TRBJ2-1; the match to TRBD2 covers 8 bases. J lost 10 bases, V lost 9 bases, and 5 bases had no gene match. Germline values: CDR1 ENHRY, CDR2 SYGVKD. The CDR3 runs 11 residues. The CDR3 DNA reads TGTGCCATTGGGGCTAGCGGGGAGCAGTTCTTC. Translation: CAIGASGEQFF.

In its sample, this clonotype was seen many times. The CDR3 DNA follows: TGCAGTGTTGTGGGAGATCTCAATGAGCAGTTCTTC. This gives the protein CSVVGDLNEQFF. V and J are TRBV20-1 and TRBJ2-1; maybe TRBD2 (5 bases). V gave up 7 bases and J gave up 6 bases, with 13 bases separating them. The germline V gene encodes CDR1 DFQATT and CDR2 SNEGSKA (reference sequence). The CDR3 covers 12 residues.